The 14 T cell receptor beta chains in this list originate from one sample, sequenced in a study of brain T cells in children with intractable seizures. Assay: immunoSEQ multiplex PCR; the TCRdb copy retains only in-frame clones and omits some. The profile covers roughly 80,000 clones, with about 93% appearing a single time and around 24% taken by the ten largest. The input for sequencing was peripheral blood, taken at surgery. These receptors came from a girl aged 2 to 9 with Rasmussen encephalitis and intractable seizures.

The CDR3 is CAWSVHAGLGNTIYF. DNA of the CDR3: TGTGCCTGGAGTGTACACGCAGGGTTAGGAAACACCATATATTTT. The chain carries TRBV30 and TRBJ1-3; D may be TRBD1 (5 bases). CDR1 is GTSNPN and CDR2 is SVGIG in the germline V gene (reference sequence). The CDR3 sequence is 15 residues long. The germline V and J ends were trimmed by 0 bases and 4 bases, with 13 bases remaining between them.

CDR3 DNA sequence: TGTGCCAGCATGGACAGGGTCTATGGCTACACCTTC. Its translation: CASMDRVYGYTF. The chain employs TRBV6-5 and TRBJ1-2, with 8 bases lining up with TRBD1. CDR1 is MNHEY and CDR2 is SVGAGI in the germline V gene. Unmatched junction bases numbered 2, after V lost 7 bases and J lost 4 bases. CDR3 size: 12 residues.

The chain has TRBV21-1 and TRBJ2-7. TRBV21-1 is flagged as a pseudogene. The CDR3 runs to 14 residues. In DNA form, the CDR3 reads TGTGCCAGCAGCAAACTCTCCGGGGGCCGCGAGCAGTACTTC. This encodes CASSKLSGGREQYF.

The rearrangement uses TRBV19 and TRBJ2-2; tentatively, D is TRBD2 (7 bases). Germline V gene data show CDR1 as LNHDA and CDR2 as SQIVND (reference sequence). Trimming shortened V by 5 bases and J by 4 bases, and 14 bases separated the two germline ends. This CDR3 region has 15 residues. The CDR3 spells CASSGRGSFTGELFF. CDR3 coding DNA: TGTGCCAGTAGTGGGAGGGGGTCTTTCACCGGGGAGCTGTTTTTT.

The chain combines TRBV2 with TRBJ2-7; weak D call: TRBD2 (6 bases). V lost 2 bases to trimming and J lost 4 bases, with 12 bases between them. The CDR3 contains 14 residues. The germline V gene encodes CDR1 SNHLY and CDR2 FYNNEI. The CDR3 bases are TGTGCCAGCAGTGAACGTAGCGGAAGTTACGAGCAGTACTTC. Residues: CASSERSGSYEQYF.

A single count supports this clone. The V gene is TRBV5-1, the J gene TRBJ1-1; D unclear. From germline, CDR1 is SGHRS and CDR2 YFSETQ. The V and J ends lost 0 bases and 3 bases respectively, with 9 bases between them. The CDR3 has 14 residues. This CDR3 reads CASSLGGGDTEAFF. The CDR3 DNA sequence: TGCGCCAGCAGCTTGGGCGGAGGCGACACTGAAGCTTTCTTT.

On this clone: This sequence is one base from a far larger clone and is likely a read error. The V and J genes are TRBV4-2 and TRBJ1-1; no clear D. The V gene lost 2 bases and the J gene lost 2 bases, with 0 bases spanning the gap. In germline, CDR1 is LGHNA, CDR2 YNFKEQ. This CDR3 is built from 11 residues. This CDR3 reads CASSQNTEAFF. CDR3 sequence (DNA): TGTGCCAGCAGCCAAAACACTGAAGCTTTCTTT.

The J gene is TRBJ1-1, the V gene TRBV12-3 or TRBV12-4; D remains unclear. There are 13 residues in the CDR3. The V gene lost 5 bases and the J gene lost 2 bases, with 9 bases spanning the gap. The CDR3 bases are TGTGCCAGCAGTCCTTATGCAAACACTGAAGCTTTCTTT. This gives the protein CASSPYANTEAFF.

The chain is built from TRBV29-1 and TRBJ2-6; no clear D gene. The V and J ends lost 3 bases and 0 bases respectively, with 9 bases between them. CDR3 length: 15 residues. CDR1 is SQVTM and CDR2 is ANQGSEA in the germline V gene. The CDR3 DNA sequence: TGCAGCGTTGAGGGCTTCTCCTCTGGGGCCAACGTCCTGACTTTC. It encodes CSVEGFSSGANVLTF.

V and J are TRBV7-6 and TRBJ1-2; TRBD1 aligns across 8 bases. CDR1 and CDR2 (germline): SGHVS, FNYEAQ. The trim removed 0 bases at V and 4 bases at J, leaving 4 bases unmatched. There are 15 residues in the CDR3. Here the CDR3 reads CASSLAGQGGYGYTF. The CDR3 DNA is TGTGCCAGCAGCTTAGCCGGACAGGGAGGCTATGGCTACACCTTC.

Here the CDR3 DNA reads TGTGCCAGTAAACAGGGGAGTAGCGGTGAGCAGTTCTTC. Protein: CASKQGSSGEQFF. The genes are TRBV3-1 (or the pseudogene TRBV3-2) and TRBJ2-1, with D perhaps TRBD1 (7 bases). The germline V and J ends were trimmed by 9 bases and 9 bases, with 18 bases remaining between them. The CDR3 length is 13 residues. Germline loops: CDR1 LGHDT, CDR2 YNNKEL (reference sequence).

This clone was seen a single time. The chain has TRBV5-4 and TRBJ1-6; the D is unclear. In germline, CDR1 is SGHNT, CDR2 YYREEE (reference sequence). This CDR3 region has 19 residues. V lost 4 bases and J 0 bases, leaving 20 bases between the germline ends. Here the CDR3 DNA reads TGTGCCAGCAGCCCCCCCGGGAGGGAGGCTAGCTCCTATAATTCACCCCTCCACTTT. Encoded protein: CASSPPGREASSYNSPLHF.

The chain recombines TRBV11-2 with TRBJ2-2; TRBD2 matches at 8 bases. This CDR3 region has 15 residues. Germline CDR1 reads SGHAT; CDR2 reads FQNNGV. J was trimmed by 4 bases and V by 3 bases; bases with no gene match: 4. CDR3 loop: CASSLLAGFTGELFF. The DNA of the CDR3 is TGTGCCAGCAGCTTGCTAGCGGGTTTCACCGGGGAGCTGTTTTTT.

The chain combines TRBV6-5 with TRBJ2-2, with 8 nucleotides matching TRBD1. This CDR3 is 15 amino acids long. Germline assignment: CDR1 MNHEY and CDR2 SVGAGI. Trimming took 6 bases from V and 2 from J; bases not matched to a gene: 5. CDR3 in DNA: TGTGCCAGCAGCCCGACAGGGGTAAACACCGGGGAGCTGTTTTTT. Translating gives CASSPTGVNTGELFF.